This T cell receptor (beta chain) was recovered during a study of blood T cell repertoires in COVID-19. Study in general: COVID-19 samples from acute and convalescent phases originated in the United States, Italy and Spain. The analysed material was cDNA or gDNA that came from T cells, B-cell-depleted T cells, or PBMCs.

CDR1 is LGHDT and CDR2 is YNNKEL in the germline V gene (reference sequence). This CDR3 region has 12 residues. V trimming: 6 bases; J trimming: 6 bases; junction bases outside the gene matches: 2. Authors' data handling: Amplified reference gene primers provided the basis for estimating nucleated cell counts. Produced via immunoSEQ multiplex PCR; TCRdb's table is partial and in-frame only. Clone size and V and J calls were adopted from that table, with D and trimming inferred from the DNA. This sample yields some 530,000 clones, of which over 75% are seen a single time; 3% to 4% belongs to the top ten.

The chain carries TRBV3-1 (or the pseudogene TRBV3-2) and TRBJ1-2; 9 positions agree with TRBD1. Sample: peripheral blood. This sequence originates from a human donor in a cohort sampled during active COVID-19. CDR3 in DNA: TGTGCCAGCAGAGGGACAGGGCATGGCTACACCTTC. Translating gives CASRGTGHGYTF.